A selection of T cell receptor beta chains follows, all from one sample in a study of shared clonotypes between healthy human individuals. The method was immunoSEQ multiplex PCR; TCRdb's version includes in-frame clones alone and lacks a portion of them. Of about 1.1 million clones listed, 60% to 80% are singletons. Sequences were obtained from memory CD4+ T cells from PBMCs. These receptors originate from a young man in good health. Some clones in this sample may be carry-over from other donors' samples. The conserved cysteine and the conserved F or W are not part of the CDR3 here. Each record gives: V gene, CDR3 length, J gene, clone size, CDR3 protein. Some rows mark clone size as missing; the rest say once, few, many or name a class of expanded clone.

TRBV5-1	13	TRBJ2-7	few	ASSASLAGGYEQY
TRBV14	10	TRBJ2-2	many	ASSNSAGELF
TRBV30	12	TRBJ2-1	NA	AWTLGLAYNEQF
TRBV28	13	TRBJ2-7	NA	ASSGGASGSYEQY
TRBV7-9	11	TRBJ1-2	NA	ASSFTEGYGYT
TRBV29-1	16	TRBJ2-1	NA	SVDPLLLAGKILNEQF
TRBV5-1	15	TRBJ2-7	NA	ASSLESSGHPSYEQY
TRBV11-2	11	TRBJ2-5	many	ASTPGTEETQY
TRBV6-5	12	TRBJ2-3	NA	ASSLGGMTDTQY
TRBV5-1	14	TRBJ2-5	once	ASSLFPRGAQETQY
TRBV6-1	15	TRBJ1-5	NA	ASSEGPGQGYNQPQH
TRBV9	13	TRBJ2-7	NA	ASSVGQGAYYEQY
TRBV28	14	TRBJ1-5	NA	ASSLMDRGSNQPQH
TRBV20-1	9	TRBJ1-2	NA	SAEGRSSDT
TRBV5-1	14	TRBJ2-2	once	ASSLEGAKNTGELF
TRBV28	14	TRBJ1-5	NA	ASSSGGPGGNQPQH
TRBV7-9	13	TRBJ2-5	NA	ASSLVSGKEETQY
TRBV18	12	TRBJ2-5	NA	ASSPLGAQETQY
TRBV4-1	15	TRBJ1-5	NA	ASSQGVGTYSNQPQH
TRBV2	15	TRBJ1-5	NA	ASSSRLWVQVNQPQH
TRBV5-6	14	TRBJ1-2	once	ASSLGPLGIGHGYT
TRBV19	13	TRBJ1-1	NA	ASIVGEQGNTEAF
TRBV28	8	TRBJ2-7	NA	ASGSYERY
TRBV19	11	TRBJ2-2	NA	ASSISNFGELF
TRBV5-4	15	TRBJ2-3	few	ASSRPGLAGGADTQY
TRBV5-1	11	TRBJ1-5	NA	ASSWDGNQPQH
TRBV5-6	10	TRBJ2-5	NA	ASSLRLETQY
TRBV28	13	TRBJ1-5	NA	ASSQTGWYDQPQH
TRBV27	15	TRBJ2-7	NA	ASSSTPLAGVFHEQY
TRBV7-2	9	TRBJ1-2	NA	ASSPTGRYT
TRBV5-4	13	TRBJ2-6	NA	ASSPPAAGANVLT
TRBV7-9	13	TRBJ1-4	NA	ASSLSRQGSEKLF
TRBV7-3	13	TRBJ2-1	once	ASSPTGTRVHEQF
TRBV10-3	9	TRBJ1-2	NA	AISENYGYT
TRBV5-1	11	TRBJ2-7	NA	ASSLSQGDEQY
TRBV27	13	TRBJ2-1	NA	ASSLKGMSYNEQF
TRBV2	10	TRBJ1-1	NA	ASRVGRGEAF
TRBV30	17	TRBJ2-4	many	AWRRREKGGRAAKNIQY
TRBV30	14	TRBJ1-1	NA	ASSTGTGLLNTEAF
TRBV5-1	11	TRBJ2-3	NA	ASSRGSSDTQY
TRBV10-1	13	TRBJ2-3	NA	ASRLAAFRTDTQY
TRBV9	14	TRBJ2-2	NA	ASREEGQGHTGELF
TRBV5-1	12	TRBJ2-3	once	ASSSLTGPDTQY
TRBV29-1	12	TRBJ1-5	few	SVSGSNSNQPQH
TRBV29-1	12	TRBJ2-7	NA	SVDTGGPLDEQY
TRBV28	13	TRBJ1-3	NA	ASSPVERTGNTIY
TRBV14	12	TRBJ1-1	NA	ASSQRQKGAEAF
TRBV6-5	11	TRBJ1-1	NA	ASNEGRDTEAF
TRBV9	15	TRBJ2-2	NA	ASSARGAGAGTGELF
TRBV5-1	13	TRBJ2-1	NA	ASSLDEGSYNEQF
TRBV5-1	11	TRBJ2-5	NA	ASSLSPQETQY
TRBV7-9	15	TRBJ2-1	NA	ASSSRLAGPSGNEQF
TRBV7-3	10	TRBJ1-2	NA	ASSLAGEGYT
TRBV6-5	13	TRBJ1-1	NA	ASTRLGTGNTEAF